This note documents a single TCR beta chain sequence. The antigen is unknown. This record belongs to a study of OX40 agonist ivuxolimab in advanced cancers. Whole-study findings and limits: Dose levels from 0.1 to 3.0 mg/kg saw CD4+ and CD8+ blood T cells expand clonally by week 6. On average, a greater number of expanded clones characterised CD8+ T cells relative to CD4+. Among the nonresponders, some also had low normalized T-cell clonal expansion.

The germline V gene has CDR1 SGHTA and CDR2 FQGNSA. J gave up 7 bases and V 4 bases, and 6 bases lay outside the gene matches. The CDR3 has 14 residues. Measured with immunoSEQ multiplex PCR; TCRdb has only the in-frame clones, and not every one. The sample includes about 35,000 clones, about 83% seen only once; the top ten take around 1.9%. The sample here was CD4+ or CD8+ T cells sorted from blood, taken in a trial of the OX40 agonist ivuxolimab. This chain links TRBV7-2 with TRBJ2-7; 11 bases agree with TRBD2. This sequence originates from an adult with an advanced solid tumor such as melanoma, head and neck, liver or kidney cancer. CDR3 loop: CASSSTSGTREQYF. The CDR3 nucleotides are TGTGCCAGCAGCTCGACTAGCGGGACGCGGGAGCAGTACTTC.